This T cell receptor (beta chain) was recovered during a study of T cells in tuberculosis. This clone occurred once. Its antigen remains unidentified. Time point in this sample: new active TB diagnosis, blood taken before or within 7 days of starting treatment. Study findings and constraints: Samples were chosen by availability of cryopreserved specimens.

Sequencing used immunoSEQ multiplex PCR; TCRdb keeps in-frame clones, though not all of them. The repertoire consists of tens of thousands of clones, with around 96% occurring once and the leading ten covering over 1.1%. The TCR was taken from an adult with tuberculosis. The starting material was PBMCs, obtained at tuberculosis diagnosis.

DNA for the CDR3: TGTGCCAGTAGTATTGGGGCCCTACAGAGTAGGTGGACTGAAGCTTTCTTT. Protein product: CASSIGALQSRWTEAFF. The gene calls are TRBV19 and TRBJ1-1, with D tentatively TRBD1 (5 bases). The CDR3 spans 17 residues. The germline V and J ends were trimmed by 3 bases and 5 bases, with 22 bases remaining between them. Per the germline V gene, CDR1 is LNHDA and CDR2 is SQIVND (reference sequence).